This T cell receptor (beta chain) comes out of a study of blood T cells in healthy people across ages. This CDR3 has 13 residues. V lost 4 bases, J lost 6 bases, and 5 bases stayed unmatched. The V gene's germline CDR1 is MGHDK and CDR2 SYGVNS. Sample-barcoded 5' priming and a J-beta primer mix drove a second PCR of about 7 to 11 cycles. TCRdb ran MiXCR on the 5' RACE reads and lists one entry per CDR3 protein. The sample consists of around 940,000 distinct CDR3 sequences, about 51% of them appearing once. V usage is TRBV25-1 and J usage is TRBJ1-2, with 7 nucleotides matching TRBD1. This TCR came from a woman aged 55-69 years in good health. The sample taken for sequencing was blood. CDR3 in amino acids: CASSVGQLDGYTF. CDR3 nucleotides: TGTGCCAGCAGTGTGGGACAGTTAGATGGCTACACCTTC.